This T cell receptor beta chain was sequenced in a study of vaccination effects on CD4 cells after COVID-19. Clones were sequenced by immunoSEQ multiplex PCR, and TCRdb holds only the in-frame ones, with some missing. Among approximately 40,000 clones listed, around 68% were seen once. Peptide-pool stimulation followed by sequencing identified expanded antigen-specific CD4+ clonotypes in the ViraFEST assay. Cells that had been cultured for 9 to 10 days were the source of isolated CD4+ T cells. No vaccinee had earlier SARS-CoV-2 infection, and nucleocapsid antibodies were negative. Notes on this clone: What it binds is unknown.

The sample here was CD4+ T cells from PBMCs cultured with SARS-CoV-2 spike peptides, taken before COVID-19 vaccination. The source of this sequence is a human donor who received a COVID-19 vaccine.

CDR3 sequence (DNA): TGTGCCAGCAGCTTAGATGGGGGCGGCTATGGCTACACCTTC. This sequence encodes CASSLDGGGYGYTF. This sequence joins TRBV13 and TRBJ1-2; D may be TRBD1 (6 bases). CDR1 and CDR2 (germline): PRHDT, FYEKMQ (reference sequence). The CDR3 is made up of 14 amino acids. Trimming took 1 base from V and 4 from J, leaving 10 bases between them.